Below, 31 T cell receptor beta chains from the same sample are listed, as sequenced in a study of identical twins (TCRdb year 2016). Library construction relied on 5' RACE. Sequencer: Illumina HiSeq 2000. Using fastp trimming at Q25 and MiXCR clonotype assembly, TCRdb reanalyzed the public sequencing data and kept in-frame beta chains. CDR3 protein sequences are deduplicated, and each keeps its most common genes and DNA. Present in this sample are about 250,000 distinct CDR3 sequences, more than 13% of which were seen just once. The ten largest clonotypes hold around 8.3% of the sample. Sequencing was performed on memory (CD45RO+) T cells sorted from blood. In the paper's terms, the cell subset or site label means: CD45RO+ enriched T cells. Receptor source: a woman aged 18-30 years in good health.

V gene TRBV12-3 or TRBV12-4 combines with J gene TRBJ1-5; 7 positions agree with TRBD1. This CDR3 comprises 13 residues. Trimming removed 6 bases from V and 6 bases from J; junction bases left unmatched: 5. The CDR3 here is CASRTGQIQPQHF. The DNA for the CDR3 is TGTGCCAGCAGAACGGGACAGATTCAGCCCCAGCATTTT.

The V call is TRBV20-1, the J call TRBJ2-1, with D possibly matching TRBD2 (5 bases). Per the germline V gene, CDR1 is DFQATT and CDR2 is SNEGSKA (reference sequence). This CDR3 has 16 residues. The V gene lost 0 bases and the J gene lost 9 bases, with 21 bases spanning the gap. This chain's CDR3 is CSARDPATDLGSEQFF. The CDR3 region has the DNA TGCAGTGCTAGAGACCCCGCTACCGACCTAGGGAGTGAGCAGTTCTTC.

This clonotype was counted a few times. This sequence joins TRBV6-4 and TRBJ1-2; 7 bases are shared with TRBD1. V was pared by 3 bases and J by 5 bases, with 9 bases of the junction left unmatched. The CDR3 runs to 15 residues. Germline CDR1 is MRHNA and CDR2 is SNTAGT. CDR3 nucleotide sequence: TGTGCCAGCAGTGAGGGGACAGCGGCGGGATATGGCTACACCTTC. Encoded protein: CASSEGTAAGYGYTF.

This chain links TRBV5-6 with TRBJ2-5, with TRBD2 identical over 8 bases. CDR3 size: 13 residues. V shed 4 bases, J shed 3 bases, and the junction held 2 bases outside the gene matches. Germline assignment: CDR1 SGHDT and CDR2 YYEEEE. CDR3 amino acids: CASSPGGEETQYF. CDR3 coding DNA: TGTGCCAGCAGCCCGGGAGGGGAAGAGACCCAGTACTTC.

The CDR3 spells CASSPPGAGTTDTQYF. DNA of the CDR3: TGTGCCAGCTCACCACCGGGGGCGGGGACAACAGATACGCAGTATTTT. The chain joins TRBV18 to TRBJ2-3; possibly TRBD1 or TRBD2 for D (6 bases each). CDR1 and CDR2 (germline): KGHSH, LQKENI. V lost 0 bases, J lost 3 bases, and 13 bases lay in between. This CDR3 spans 16 amino acids.

This clonotype has more than one count but fewer than ten. This chain uses TRBV6-1 with TRBJ1-4, with 8 bases identical to TRBD1. CDR1 is MNHNS, CDR2 SASEGT, per germline. The V gene end was trimmed by 6 bases and the J gene end by 0 bases; junction bases not matched to a gene: 6. The CDR3 is 16 residues long. For the CDR3, the DNA is TGTGCCAGCAGAAGACAGGGGACCGCAACTAATGAAAAACTGTTTTTT. Translated, it gives CASRRQGTATNEKLFF.

The chain uses TRBV3-1 and TRBJ1-2; perhaps TRBD1 as D (5 bases). Germline V lookup: CDR1 LGHDT, CDR2 YNNKEL (reference sequence). Trimming took off 7 bases at V and 8 bases at J, with 14 bases between the two ends. CDR3 length: 12 amino acids. The CDR3 coding sequence is TGTGCCAGCACCCTAGGAAGGGGCGGCTACACCTTC. Translated, it gives CASTLGRGGYTF.

This clonotype was detected only a few times. CDR3 in amino acids: CASSRGTDQETQYF. The CDR3 DNA follows: TGTGCCAGCAGCCGTGGGACGGACCAAGAGACCCAGTACTTC. The chain recombines TRBV7-3 with TRBJ2-5; D is possibly TRBD1 or TRBD2 (5 bases each). The germline gives CDR1 SGHTA, CDR2 FQGTGA. This CDR3 comprises 14 residues. Trimming removed 5 bases from V and 0 bases from J, with 10 bases in between.

This clonotype was seen a handful of times. This sequence joins TRBV3-1 and TRBJ1-1, with D possibly being TRBD1 (5 bases). The CDR3 runs 14 residues. CDR1 LGHDT and CDR2 YNNKEL come from the germline V gene (reference sequence). The V end was cut by 2 bases, the J end by 7 bases, with 14 bases between. In DNA form, the CDR3 reads TGTGCCAGCAGCCAAAGTCCAAGGGACCTTGAAGCTTTCTTT. Translating it yields CASSQSPRDLEAFF.

The J gene is TRBJ2-5, the V gene TRBV6-2 or TRBV6-3; D remains unclear. The germline CDR1 and CDR2 sequences are MNHEY and SVGEGT. The CDR3 has 12 residues. Trimming took 2 bases from V and 5 from J, leaving 6 bases between them. Written as DNA, the CDR3 is TGTGCCAGCAGTTACAGTCCCGAGACCCAGTACTTC. This translates into CASSYSPETQYF.

This clonotype was found a few times. The chain employs TRBV5-1 and TRBJ2-7; 7 positions match TRBD1. J lost 9 bases, V lost 0 bases, and 3 bases had no gene match. The germline CDR1 and CDR2 sequences are SGHRS and YFSETQ. This CDR3 is built from 12 residues. CDR3 nucleotide sequence: TGCGCCAGCAGCTTGGGAACAGGGGTGCAGTACTTC. Its protein is CASSLGTGVQYF. Combining the CDR3 with reference TRBV5-1 and TRBJ2-7 gives the whole variable domain KAGVTQTPRYLIKTRGQQVTLSCSPISGHRSVSWYQQTPGQGLQFLFEYFSETQRNKGNFPGRFSGRQFSNSRSEMNVSTLELGDSALYLCASSLGTGVQYFGPGTRLTVT.

CDR3: CASSLNPLGGPDTQYF. CDR3 DNA: TGCGCCAGCAGCTTAAACCCCCTAGGGGGCCCGGATACGCAGTATTTT. The rearrangement links TRBV5-1 to TRBJ2-3; the match to TRBD1 covers 7 bases. The germline V gene has CDR1 SGHRS and CDR2 YFSETQ. J lost 6 bases, V lost 2 bases, and 12 bases had no gene match. There are 16 residues in the CDR3.

This chain links TRBV7-2 with TRBJ2-7; 7 positions match TRBD2. The CDR3 contains 14 residues. Germline lookup yields CDR1 SGHTA and CDR2 FQGNSA. With 1 base clipped from V and 5 bases from J, the junction kept 5 bases outside the gene matches. As DNA, the CDR3 is TGTGCCAGCAGCTTAGTGGGAGGGCCCCACGAGCAGTACTTC. This encodes CASSLVGGPHEQYF.

The chain has TRBV6-2 or TRBV6-3 and TRBJ1-4; D possibly corresponds to TRBD1 (5 bases). The CDR3 is 16 residues long. The germline V gene has CDR1 MNHEY and CDR2 SVGEGT. The germline V and J ends were trimmed by 4 bases and 3 bases, with 15 bases remaining between them. CDR3 nucleotide sequence: TGTGCCAGCAGTTCCCACTTGTGGGGGTCTAATGAAAAACTGTTTTTT. This sequence encodes CASSSHLWGSNEKLFF.

This clonotype was observed a handful of times. V gene TRBV2 combines with J gene TRBJ2-1; 9 bases fit TRBD2. The CDR3 length is 12 residues. V trimming: 11 bases; J trimming: 5 bases; junction bases outside the gene matches: 4. Germline CDR1 reads SNHLY; CDR2 reads FYNNEI. CDR3 sequence (DNA): TGTGCCGGCGGGGGGGCAAACAATGAGCAGTTCTTC. Translation: CAGGGANNEQFF.

CDR3 DNA sequence: TGCAGTGCATCGAGAGGAGATGGGGCCAACGTCCTGACTTTC. Protein product: CSASRGDGANVLTF. This chain links TRBV20-1 with TRBJ2-6; D is undetermined. Per the germline V gene, CDR1 is DFQATT and CDR2 is SNEGSKA (reference sequence). This CDR3 is built from 14 residues. The V end was cut by 6 bases, the J end by 3 bases, with 12 bases between.

A few counts support this clonotype. V gene TRBV4-3 combines with J gene TRBJ2-7; TRBD1 might be the D (6 bases). CDR1 is LGHNA and CDR2 is YSLEER in the germline V gene. Trimming stripped 0 bases from V and 6 bases from J, with 15 bases between. The CDR3 runs 15 residues. CDR3 DNA sequence: TGCGCCAGCAGCCAAGATATGAACAGGGCGGTCGAGCAGTACTTC. Residues: CASSQDMNRAVEQYF.

The rearrangement joins TRBV5-6 to TRBJ2-7; a possible D gene is TRBD1 (5 bases). This CDR3 has 15 amino acids. V was cut by 0 bases and J by 3 bases, with 13 bases left in between. Per germline, CDR1 SGHDT and CDR2 YYEEEE. The CDR3 DNA reads TGTGCCAGCAGCTTGGACCCAGGGAACCTCTACGAGCAGTACTTC. The encoded protein is CASSLDPGNLYEQYF.

This clonotype was seen a handful of times. This chain connects TRBV10-3 to TRBJ2-3; 10 bases line up with TRBD2. Germline V gene data show CDR1 as ENHRY and CDR2 as SYGVKD. With 4 bases clipped from V and 2 bases from J, the junction kept 9 bases outside the gene matches. This CDR3 comprises 17 residues. The CDR3 sequence: CAISGKRAGGATDTQYF. In nucleotides, the CDR3 is TGTGCCATCAGTGGAAAGCGAGCGGGGGGGGCCACAGATACGCAGTATTTT.

The CDR3 DNA is TGTGCCAGCAGTTTCGGGGTGCGGAACACCGGGGAGCTGTTTTTT. This gives the protein CASSFGVRNTGELFF. This chain connects TRBV12-3 or TRBV12-4 to TRBJ2-2, with a weak D call TRBD2 (5 bases). The CDR3 extends over 15 amino acids. Trimming cost V 3 bases and J 1 base, with 9 bases left between them.

This clonotype occurred a few times. The chain is built from TRBV20-1 and TRBJ2-1, with 11 bases lining up with TRBD2. V trimming: 5 bases; J trimming: 7 bases; junction bases outside the gene matches: 7. Germline values: CDR1 DFQATT, CDR2 SNEGSKA (reference sequence). The CDR3 covers 14 residues. The CDR3 loop is CSALAGGRGNEQFF. DNA for the CDR3: TGCAGTGCTTTAGCGGGGGGGCGTGGGAATGAGCAGTTCTTC.

The chain employs TRBV20-1 and TRBJ1-6, with D perhaps matching TRBD1 (5 bases). This CDR3 spans 15 amino acids. The germline V gene has CDR1 DFQATT and CDR2 SNEGSKA (reference sequence). Deletions cut 3 bases from V and 5 bases from J, with 14 bases between. CDR3 amino acids: CSAREPGLNNSPLHF. The CDR3 bases are TGCAGTGCTAGGGAACCGGGACTTAATAATTCACCCCTCCACTTT.

In DNA form, the CDR3 reads TGTGCCAGCAGCCCCGGGGGGTGGCAGAGGAACACTGAAGCTTTCTTT. Amino acids: CASSPGGWQRNTEAFF. The chain joins TRBV7-9 to TRBJ1-1; D is possibly TRBD1 (5 bases). CDR1 and CDR2 (germline): SEHNR, FQNEAQ (reference sequence). The CDR3 is made up of 16 amino acids. Trimming cost V 5 bases and J 1 base, with 17 bases left between them.

At least ten counts were recorded for this clonotype. The chain joins TRBV7-2 to TRBJ2-7, with D uncertain. The CDR3 is 14 amino acids. Trimming removed 5 bases at V and 0 bases at J, with 11 bases between. From germline, CDR1 is SGHTA and CDR2 FQGNSA. The CDR3 DNA follows: TGTGCCAGCAGCCCAGACCGTTACTCCTACGAGCAGTACTTC. Translating it yields CASSPDRYSYEQYF.

This clonotype was picked up a small number of times. The chain has TRBV29-1 and TRBJ2-1, with 8 bases matching TRBD2. The trim removed 1 base at V and 2 bases at J, leaving 7 bases unmatched. This CDR3 region has 16 residues. CDR1 and CDR2 (germline): SQVTM, ANQGSEA. CDR3 coding DNA: TGCAGCGTTGAAGCTGGGCAGCGGGGGACCTACAATGAGCAGTTCTTC. Its translation: CSVEAGQRGTYNEQFF.

The V and J genes are TRBV20-1 and TRBJ1-1; the match to TRBD1 covers 8 bases. Germline CDR1 reads DFQATT; CDR2 reads SNEGSKA (reference sequence). Trimming at V came to 3 bases and at J to 1 base, leaving 1 base not matched to a gene. The CDR3 is 13 residues long. CDR3 protein: CSASQGANTEAFF. In DNA, the CDR3 is TGCAGTGCTAGTCAGGGGGCGAACACTGAAGCTTTCTTT.

This clonotype was observed a handful of times. This chain links TRBV12-3 or TRBV12-4 with TRBJ2-1; D is uncertain. The CDR3 runs to 12 residues. V lost 6 bases and J 7 bases, leaving 10 bases between the germline ends. CDR3 in DNA: TGTGCCAGCAGCCCGGTGAGGAATGAGCAGTTCTTC. It yields the protein CASSPVRNEQFF.

This clonotype has just a few counts. J is TRBJ2-3 and V is TRBV15, with 9 positions matching TRBD1. Germline V gene data show CDR1 as LNHNV and CDR2 as YYDKDF (reference sequence). After removal of 1 base from V and 6 bases from J, the junction contained 8 bases not matched to a gene. The length of the CDR3 is 16 residues. CDR3 sequence reads: CATSRARQGTGDTQYF. The CDR3, as DNA: TGTGCCACCAGCAGAGCAAGACAGGGGACAGGGGATACGCAGTATTTT.

This clonotype was seen repeatedly, ten times or more. This rearrangement joins TRBV7-8 to TRBJ1-2; D may be TRBD1 (6 bases). Trimming took 6 bases from V and 5 from J, leaving 19 bases between them. The CDR3 consists of 15 residues. CDR1 and CDR2 (germline): SGHVS, FQNEAQ. CDR3 nucleotide sequence: TGTGCCAGCAGTTTGACAGGTCGGGGGATATATGGCTACACCTTC. Encoded protein: CASSLTGRGIYGYTF.

About this clonotype: It may be a read error: a sequence one base away is much more abundant. The J gene is TRBJ2-6, the V gene TRBV3-1; TRBD2 matches 14 bases. The CDR3 totals 17 residues. Germline-derived CDR1 and CDR2 are LGHDT and YNNKEL (reference sequence). Germline trimming cut 8 bases from V and 4 bases from J; bases unmatched to any gene: 7. CDR3 DNA sequence: TGTGCCAGCGGCCTGGGACTAGCGGGGGCAGGGGCCAACGTCCTGACTTTC. Translation: CASGLGLAGAGANVLTF.

This clonotype was seen many times. The chain employs TRBV15 and TRBJ1-2; D gene ambiguous. Germline V gene sequence: CDR1 LNHNV, CDR2 YYDKDF (reference sequence). V shed 7 bases and J shed 0 bases, with 9 bases lying between them. The CDR3 covers 13 residues. The CDR3 nucleotides read TGTGCCACCAAGGACCTAGCTAACTATGGCTACACCTTC. Translating it yields CATKDLANYGYTF. The whole variable domain, filled in from reference TRBV15 and TRBJ1-2, reads DAMVIQNPRYQVTQFGKPVTLSCSQTLNHNVMYWYQQKSSQAPKLLFHYYDKDFNNEADTPDNFQSRRPNTSFCFLDIRSPGLGDTAMYLCATKDLANYGYTFGSGTRLTVV.